This entry lists 20 T cell receptor beta chains sequenced from one sample in a study of cytomegalovirus exposure and HLA in healthy donors. The PCR was carried out with 60 Vbeta primers and 13 Jbeta primers. Sequenced by immunoSEQ multiplex PCR; TCRdb stores in-frame clones only, minus some. The sample gives about 150,000 clones, roughly 82% of which show up once; over 6.5% is in the top ten. Sequencing was carried out using PBMCs. The receptor source for this set is a man aged 30 to 45 in good health and CMV-seronegative.

The sample holds a few counts of this clone. The chain is built from TRBV5-1 and TRBJ1-6; no clear D. The CDR3 runs 16 residues. V lost 0 bases and J 3 bases, leaving 10 bases between the germline ends. Germline loops: CDR1 SGHRS, CDR2 YFSETQ. The CDR3 nucleotides read TGCGCCAGCAGCTTGGGAGGGAGCCGCTATAATTCACCCCTCCACTTT. Encoded protein: CASSLGGSRYNSPLHF.

The chain combines TRBV28 with TRBJ2-7; 9 nucleotides align to TRBD1. The germline V gene encodes CDR1 MDHEN and CDR2 SYDVKM. The J segment lost 6 bases and the V segment lost 8 bases, leaving 14 bases of the junction unmatched. There are 15 residues in the CDR3. The CDR3 region has the DNA TGTGCCAGCGGTAACACCGGGACAGGGAGAGGCGAGCAGTACTTC. Protein product: CASGNTGTGRGEQYF.

The chain uses TRBV27 and TRBJ2-5; 8 bases line up with TRBD1. The CDR3 runs 14 residues. Looked up from germline, CDR1 is MNHEY and CDR2 is SMNVEV (reference sequence). Trimming removed 3 bases from V and 7 bases from J; junction bases left unmatched: 7. CDR3 in DNA: TGTGCCAGCAGTTTCGACAGGGGCTGGGGGACCCAGTACTTC. Translating it yields CASSFDRGWGTQYF.

The gene calls are TRBV2 and TRBJ1-6, with 8 bases that match TRBD1. The length of the CDR3 is 15 residues. Germline V lookup: CDR1 SNHLY, CDR2 FYNNEI. J was trimmed by 6 bases and V by 4 bases; bases with no gene match: 5. DNA of the CDR3: TGTGCCAGCAGTGTCCGGACAGGGCTTAATTCACCCCTCCACTTT. This gives the protein CASSVRTGLNSPLHF.

V gene TRBV7-9 combines with J gene TRBJ2-3, with a tentative D call TRBD2 (7 bases). Germline V gene sequence: CDR1 SEHNR, CDR2 FQNEAQ (reference sequence). The length of the CDR3 is 14 residues. Trimming cost V 5 bases and J 4 bases, with 13 bases left between them. DNA of the CDR3: TGTGCCAGCAGCCACAAGGGGGGGGCAGATACGCAGTATTTT. Encoded protein: CASSHKGGADTQYF.

The chain uses TRBV28 and TRBJ1-2, with 12 bases fitting TRBD1. Trimming cost V 4 bases and J 4 bases; bases outside gene matches: 4. The CDR3 spans 15 residues. CDR1 and CDR2 (germline): MDHEN, SYDVKM. CDR3 amino acids: CASSSGTGGGYGYTF. CDR3 DNA: TGTGCCAGCAGTTCCGGGACAGGGGGCGGCTATGGCTACACCTTC.

The chain is built from TRBV30 and TRBJ1-4; possibly TRBD1 for D (6 bases). The ends were cut back, 0 bases at V and 8 bases at J, with 16 bases in the middle. The CDR3 spans 15 residues. Germline values: CDR1 GTSNPN, CDR2 SVGIG (reference sequence). The CDR3 loop reads CAWSVRTGKGEKLFF. Written as DNA, the CDR3 is TGTGCCTGGAGTGTACGAACAGGGAAGGGCGAAAAACTGTTTTTT.

CDR3 nucleotide sequence: TGTGCCAGCTCACCACCTTTAAGATACCGGAGTCTGGGTGAGCAGTTCTTC. Amino acids: CASSPPLRYRSLGEQFF. The gene calls are TRBV18 and TRBJ2-1, with D unresolved. This CDR3 is built from 17 residues. Trimming took 0 bases from V and 9 from J, leaving 21 bases between them. Germline V gene data show CDR1 as KGHSH and CDR2 as LQKENI.

DNA for the CDR3: TGCGCCAGCAGCTTACGAGGTCGGGTGGAAGAGACCCAGTACTTC. It encodes CASSLRGRVEETQYF. This chain connects TRBV5-1 to TRBJ2-5; D unclear. The CDR3 totals 15 residues. The V and J ends lost 2 bases and 3 bases respectively, with 14 bases between them. Germline V gene data show CDR1 as SGHRS and CDR2 as YFSETQ. The full variable domain, its missing parts supplied by reference TRBV5-1 and TRBJ2-5, is KAGVTQTPRYLIKTRGQQVTLSCSPISGHRSVSWYQQTPGQGLQFLFEYFSETQRNKGNFPGRFSGRQFSNSRSEMNVSTLELGDSALYLCASSLRGRVEETQYFGPGTRLLVL.

The chain links TRBV5-4 to TRBJ2-5, with 7 bases that match TRBD2. From germline, CDR1 is SGHNT and CDR2 YYREEE (reference sequence). The CDR3 runs to 17 residues. The ends lost 4 bases at V and 1 base at J; junction bases unmatched: 13. CDR3 residues: CASSPAGVSNLQETQYF. As DNA, the CDR3 is TGTGCCAGCAGCCCCGCGGGAGTCTCCAATCTCCAAGAGACCCAGTACTTC.

The chain uses TRBV30 and TRBJ1-2; D may be TRBD1 (5 bases). This CDR3 region has 13 residues. The germline gives CDR1 GTSNPN, CDR2 SVGIG (reference sequence). V lost 0 bases and J 10 bases, leaving 15 bases between the germline ends. In nucleotides, the CDR3 is TGTGCCTGGAGTGTACGACAGATCGAGGACTACACCTTC. Translation gives CAWSVRQIEDYTF.

This chain connects TRBV4-1 to TRBJ2-1; TRBD2 matches 10 bases. This CDR3 spans 16 amino acids. J lost 2 bases, V lost 3 bases, and 4 bases had no gene match. Germline lookup yields CDR1 MGHRA and CDR2 YSYEKL. The CDR3 nucleotides are TGCGCCAGCAGCCACGCCGGGACTAGCGCCTACAATGAGCAGTTCTTC. It translates to CASSHAGTSAYNEQFF.

As to this clone: The same CDR3 arises from other DNA sequences in this sample as well. The V and J genes are TRBV6-1 and TRBJ2-1; 11 positions match TRBD2. The CDR3 covers 15 residues. Germline-derived CDR1 and CDR2 are MNHNS and SASEGT. After removal of 4 bases from V and 6 bases from J, the junction contained 5 bases not matched to a gene. The CDR3 nucleotides read TGTGCCAGCAGTGGCCAACTAGCGGGAGTCAATGAGCAGTTCTTC. Translating it yields CASSGQLAGVNEQFF.

The V and J genes are TRBV7-9 and TRBJ2-1, with TRBD2 as a possible D gene (5 bases). Germline V lookup: CDR1 SEHNR, CDR2 FQNEAQ (reference sequence). This CDR3 has 14 residues. Between the trimmed V and J ends, which lost 2 bases and 7 bases, there was a span of 12 bases. The CDR3: CASSLIGNGNEQFF. As DNA, the CDR3 is TGTGCCAGCAGCTTAATCGGGAATGGGAATGAGCAGTTCTTC.

This sequence joins TRBV27 and TRBJ2-5; TRBD2 matches at 7 bases. The ends lost 4 bases at V and 5 bases at J; junction bases unmatched: 4. The CDR3 spans 13 residues. Germline CDR1 MNHEY, CDR2 SMNVEV (reference sequence). CDR3 sequence (DNA): TGTGCCAGCAGTTGGGGGGGTGGGGAGACCCAGTACTTC. This sequence encodes CASSWGGGETQYF.

The CDR3: CASSVVGTGLHNEQFF. The CDR3 DNA is TGTGCCAGCAGCGTAGTGGGGACAGGGCTGCATAATGAGCAGTTCTTC. The rearrangement uses TRBV9 and TRBJ2-1; 9 bases match TRBD1. This CDR3 has 16 amino acids. J gave up 7 bases and V 0 bases, and 8 bases lay outside the gene matches. Germline CDR1 and CDR2: SGDLS and YYNGEE.

This clone was observed a handful of times. V and J are TRBV7-2 and TRBJ2-4; TRBD1 might be the D (6 bases). V lost 2 bases and J lost 9, with 14 bases in between. The CDR3 spans 14 residues. Germline assignment: CDR1 SGHTA and CDR2 FQGNSA. CDR3 region: CASSLSLGASIQYF. CDR3 bases: TGTGCCAGCAGCTTATCGCTGGGGGCCAGCATTCAGTACTTC.

Comments on this clone: This sample also contains other DNA sequences that code for the same CDR3. The gene calls are TRBV10-1 and TRBJ2-5; D gene ambiguous. The V and J ends lost 2 bases and 2 bases respectively, with 6 bases between them. The length of the CDR3 is 13 residues. Germline V gene data show CDR1 as WNHNN and CDR2 as SYGVQD (reference sequence). CDR3 region: CASSETVQETQYF. For the CDR3, the DNA is TGCGCCAGCAGTGAGACGGTTCAAGAGACCCAGTACTTC.

The genes are TRBV10-2 and TRBJ1-1, with no clear D. CDR1 WSHSY and CDR2 SAAADI come from the germline V gene. V lost 10 bases, J lost 2 bases, and 14 bases lay in between. The CDR3 loop spans 13 amino acids. The CDR3 region is CATQRAVNTEAFF. The CDR3 DNA follows: TGCGCCACTCAGAGGGCCGTTAACACTGAAGCTTTCTTT.

The chain combines TRBV2 with TRBJ1-5; TRBD1 matches 8 bases. The trim removed 4 bases at V and 10 bases at J, leaving 12 bases unmatched. CDR1 and CDR2 from the germline V gene are SNHLY and FYNNEI. The CDR3 runs to 15 residues. The CDR3 DNA follows: TGTGCCAGCAGTGTCCAAGGGCAGGGGGCTGAACCCCAGCATTTT. Translated: CASSVQGQGAEPQHF. Full variable domain (missing parts from reference TRBV2 and TRBJ1-5): EPEVTQTPSHQVTQMGQEVILRCVPISNHLYFYWYRQILGQKVEFLVSFYNNEISEKSEIFDDQFSVERPDGSNFTLKIRSTKLEDSAMYFCASSVQGQGAEPQHFGDGTRLSIL.